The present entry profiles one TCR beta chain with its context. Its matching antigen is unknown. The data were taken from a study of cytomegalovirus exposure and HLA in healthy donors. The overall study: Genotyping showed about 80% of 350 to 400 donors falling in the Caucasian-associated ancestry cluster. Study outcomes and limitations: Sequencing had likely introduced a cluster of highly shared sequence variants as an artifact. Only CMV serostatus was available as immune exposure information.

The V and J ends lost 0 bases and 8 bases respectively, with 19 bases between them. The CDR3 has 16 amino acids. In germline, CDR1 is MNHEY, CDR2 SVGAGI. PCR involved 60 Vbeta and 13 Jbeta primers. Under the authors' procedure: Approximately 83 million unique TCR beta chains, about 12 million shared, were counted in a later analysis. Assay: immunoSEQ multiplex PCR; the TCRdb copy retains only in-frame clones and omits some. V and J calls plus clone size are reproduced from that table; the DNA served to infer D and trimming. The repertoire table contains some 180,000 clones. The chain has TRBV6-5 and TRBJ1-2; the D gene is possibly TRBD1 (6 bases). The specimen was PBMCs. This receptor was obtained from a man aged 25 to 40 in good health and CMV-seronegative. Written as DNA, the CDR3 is TGTGCCAGCAGTTACTCCCCCCACAGGGAGGGCGGCGGCTACACCTTC. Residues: CASSYSPHREGGGYTF.